A selection of T cell receptor beta chains follows, all from one sample in a study of identical twins. In TCRdb, the 5' RACE reads were re-called with MiXCR into one record per CDR3 protein. The data show some 1,700,000 distinct CDR3 sequences, about 32% seen once. Sequences were obtained from cord blood. These receptors all come from a newborn girl in good health. CDR3s include the opening cysteine and the closing phenylalanine or tryptophan. The D gene is left open where the match is weak. Size is stated for part of the rows, as once, few or many counts, or as a class when the clone is expanded.

j_call clone_size cdr3_length v_call d_call cdr3_nt cdr3_aa
TRBJ2-5 NA 16 TRBV15 TRBD2 TGTGCCACCAGCAGAAGAAGCGGGGGGAACCAAGAGACCCAGTACTTC CATSRRSGGNQETQYF
TRBJ2-1 NA 14 TRBV11-2 NA TGTGCCAGCAGCTTAGATCGGGGCGGGGGCGAGCAGTTCTTC CASSLDRGGGEQFF
TRBJ2-7 many 11 TRBV6-1 NA TGTGCCAGCAGCGGATACTACGAGCAGTACTTC CASSGYYEQYF
TRBJ1-1 NA 17 TRBV4-2 TRBD1 TGTGCCAGCAGCCAAGATGTAGGCACAGGGGTCGGGGCGGTAGCTTTCTTT CASSQDVGTGVGAVAFF
TRBJ2-1 NA 16 TRBV6-2/TRBV6-3 NA TGTGCCAGCAGTTACATCCGGGCCGAAACCTACAATGAGCAGTTCTTC CASSYIRAETYNEQFF
TRBJ2-7 few 13 TRBV13 NA TGTGCCAGCGGACAGGGAGGGCCCTACGAGCAGTACTTC CASGQGGPYEQYF
TRBJ2-5 NA 14 TRBV18 NA TGTGCCAGCTCACCAAAGGGGTCCCAAGAGACCCAGTACTTC CASSPKGSQETQYF
TRBJ2-3 few 15 TRBV6-5 NA TGTGCCAGCAGCACCTCTTGGGCCTCCACAGATACGCAGTATTTT CASSTSWASTDTQYF
TRBJ2-3 few 15 TRBV4-2 TRBD2 TGTGCCAGCAGCCATGGTCTAGCGGGAGAAGATACGCAGTATTTT CASSHGLAGEDTQYF
TRBJ2-2 few 13 TRBV29-1 TRBD1 TGCAGCGTCGGGACAGGGGGTACCGGGGAGCTGTTTTTT CSVGTGGTGELFF
TRBJ2-3 NA 15 TRBV20-1 NA TGCAGTGCTAGGTATGAGGCGGGGGCCACAGATACGCAGTATTTT CSARYEAGATDTQYF
TRBJ1-1 NA 12 TRBV10-3 NA TGTGCCATCAGTGTTCGGAACACTGAAGCTTTCTTT CAISVRNTEAFF
TRBJ2-3 few 19 TRBV4-2 TRBD2 TGTGCCAGCAGCCAAGTCCCGGGGGCTAGCGGGACTAGCACAGATACGCAGTATTTT CASSQVPGASGTSTDTQYF
TRBJ1-1 few 16 TRBV10-1 NA TGCGCCAGCAGTGACGGTAGGAGAGGGATGAACACTGAAGCTTTCTTT CASSDGRRGMNTEAFF
TRBJ2-1 NA 13 TRBV5-1 NA TGCGCCAGCAGCTTGGGGCCCGCCGCAAAGCAGTTCTTC CASSLGPAAKQFF
TRBJ2-2 NA 11 TRBV12-3/TRBV12-4 NA TGTGCCAGCACCTACACCGGGGAGCTGTTTTTT CASTYTGELFF
TRBJ2-1 many 18 TRBV12-3/TRBV12-4 NA TGTGCCAGCAGTTTAGACCGAGGCAGGGGCGGCTCCTACAATGAGCAGTTCTTC CASSLDRGRGGSYNEQFF
TRBJ2-3 NA 13 TRBV27 NA TGTGCCAGCTGCTGGCGCGGCACAGATACGCAGTATTTT CASCWRGTDTQYF
TRBJ1-1 few 13 TRBV19 NA TGTGCCAGTAGATACAGGGCTAACACTGAAGCTTTCTTT CASRYRANTEAFF
TRBJ2-7 few 13 TRBV28 NA TGTGCCAGCAGTCCGGGACCCTTGAACGAGCAGTACTTC CASSPGPLNEQYF
TRBJ1-6 NA 17 TRBV6-6 NA TGTGCCAGCAGTTACTCGGGGCAGCTACGGGTTACTTCACCCCTCCACTTT CASSYSGQLRVTSPLHF
TRBJ2-3 NA 14 TRBV5-1 TRBD1 TGCGCCAGCAGCTTGATGGACAGGGGAGATACGCAGTATTTT CASSLMDRGDTQYF
TRBJ2-7 NA 15 TRBV5-1 NA TGCGCCAGCAGCAATACAGGGAAGGTACGAGGCGAGCAGTACTTC CASSNTGKVRGEQYF
TRBJ2-3 NA 16 TRBV6-1 NA TGTGCCAGCAGTGTAACAGTGGTTCTATCCTCAGATACGCAGTATTTT CASSVTVVLSSDTQYF
TRBJ2-1 few 15 TRBV7-2 NA TGTGCCAGCAGCTTAGTTCCCTCGGGCAGGAATGAGCAGTTCTTC CASSLVPSGRNEQFF
TRBJ2-5 few 15 TRBV5-1 NA TGCGCCAGCAGCTTGGTCTCTAGAGTTCAAGAGACCCAGTACTTC CASSLVSRVQETQYF
TRBJ2-7 once 17 TRBV4-2 TRBD2 TGTGCCAGCAGCCAAGATATCAGGCTAGCGGGTTACAATGAGCAGTACTTC CASSQDIRLAGYNEQYF
TRBJ2-5 few 11 TRBV7-2 NA TGTGCCAGCAGCGTGTGGGAGACCCAGTACTTC CASSVWETQYF
TRBJ2-7 NA 16 TRBV7-9 NA TGTGCCAGCAGCAGGCGGGACTCCAAGCCCCCTTTGGAGCAGTACTTC CASSRRDSKPPLEQYF
TRBJ2-3 NA 11 TRBV20-1 TRBD2 TGCAGTGCGGACGGGGGGGATACGCAGTATTTT CSADGGDTQYF
TRBJ2-3 few 17 TRBV9 TRBD2 TGTGCCAGCAGCCCCCGGGGACTAGCGAGAAACACAGATACGCAGTATTTT CASSPRGLARNTDTQYF
TRBJ1-2 many 14 TRBV7-2 TRBD1 TGTGCCAGCAGTTTGGCCACAGGGGCCTATGGCTACACCTTC CASSLATGAYGYTF
TRBJ1-2 few 16 TRBV20-1 TRBD1 TGCAGTGCTGAACGCCGGGGGGGACAGGGCCTTGATGGCTACACCTTC CSAERRGGQGLDGYTF
TRBJ1-4 many 13 TRBV12-3/TRBV12-4 NA TGTGCCAGCGGACAGAATCCTAATGAAAAACTGTTTTTT CASGQNPNEKLFF
TRBJ1-5 NA 16 TRBV6-1 TRBD1 TGTGCCAGCAGTGAACGGAGACAGGGGAACAATCAGCCCCAGCATTTT CASSERRQGNNQPQHF
TRBJ1-1 NA 17 TRBV6-1 TRBD1 TGTGCCAGCAGTGAAGCGGGACGACAGGGCAGTGGGACTGAAGCTTTCTTT CASSEAGRQGSGTEAFF
TRBJ2-7 few 15 TRBV5-1 TRBD2 TGCGCCAGCAGGCGGACTAGCGCCCTAACCTACGAGCAGTACTTC CASRRTSALTYEQYF
TRBJ1-2 NA 13 TRBV10-3 NA TGTGCCATGCCACCAGGGGAGGATTATGGCTACACCTTC CAMPPGEDYGYTF
TRBJ2-2 NA 14 TRBV6-5 NA TGTGCCAGCAGTTACTCGCGAGATGCCGGGGAGCTGTTTTTT CASSYSRDAGELFF